One and the same sample provided the 14 T cell receptor beta chains below, sequenced in a study of T cell changes during pregnancy in multiple sclerosis. Measured with immunoSEQ multiplex PCR; TCRdb has only the in-frame clones, and not every one. The sample includes tens of thousands of clones, around 94% of them seen just once. The sequencing used peripheral blood, collected before pregnancy. Receptors were obtained from a female donor with multiple sclerosis, enrolled in a pregnancy study.

V and J are TRBV11-2 and TRBJ2-3, with D unresolved. Trimming removed 2 bases at V and 4 bases at J, with 7 bases between. The CDR3 is made up of 13 amino acids. Germline CDR1 and CDR2: SGHAT and FQNNGV. The CDR3: CASSLRSPDTQYF. DNA for the CDR3: TGTGCCAGCAGCTTACGTTCCCCAGATACGCAGTATTTT.

CDR3 sequence (DNA): TGTGCCAGCATCCCCAGGCTCACAGATACGCAGTATTTT. Amino acid sequence: CASIPRLTDTQYF. The chain recombines TRBV21-1 with TRBJ2-3; the D call of TRBD1 is as the table states it, not checked on the DNA. TRBV21-1 is a pseudogene. This CDR3 has 13 residues.

The V gene is TRBV7-9, the J gene TRBJ2-1; 7 bases agree with TRBD1. CDR1 is SEHNR, CDR2 FQNEAQ, per germline (reference sequence). The CDR3 sequence is 14 residues long. Germline trimming cut 6 bases from V and 5 bases from J; bases unmatched to any gene: 7. The CDR3 sequence is CASRLPGQNNEQFF. CDR3 bases: TGTGCCAGCAGATTACCGGGACAGAACAATGAGCAGTTCTTC.

The DNA of the CDR3 is TGTGCCAGCACCCAAACAGGGGGCATCGGGGAGCTGTTTTTT. It specifies CASTQTGGIGELFF. V usage is TRBV11-3 and J usage is TRBJ2-2; TRBD1 matches 9 bases. The CDR3 has 14 residues. With V trimmed by 7 bases and J by 7 bases, 7 bases remained unmatched. Germline V gene lookup returns CDR1 SGHNT and CDR2 YENEEA.

The CDR3 sequence: CASSRNRVEAFF. DNA for the CDR3: TGTGCCAGCAGCCGAAACAGGGTTGAAGCTTTCTTT. The rearrangement links TRBV7-2 to TRBJ1-1, with a possible D match to TRBD1 (6 bases). CDR3 length equals 12 residues. Germline CDR1 is SGHTA and CDR2 is FQGNSA. Trimming took 5 bases from V and 7 from J, leaving 11 bases between them. The full variable domain, completed using reference TRBV7-2 and TRBJ1-1, is GAGVSQSPSNKVTEKGKDVELRCDPISGHTALYWYRQSLGQGLEFLIYFQGNSAPDKSGLPSDRFSAERTGGSVSTLTIQRTQQEDSAVYLCASSRNRVEAFFGQGTRLTVV.

V is TRBV21-1 and J is TRBJ1-2. TRBV21-1 is noted as a pseudogene. The CDR3 contains 12 residues. The CDR3 sequence: CASSKGLEGYTF. The DNA for the CDR3 is TGTGCCAGCAGCAAAGGACTTGAAGGCTACACCTTC.

This chain joins TRBV6-5 and TRBJ2-2; 9 positions agree with TRBD1. V lost 3 bases and J lost 5; bases outside the gene matches: 7. Germline V gives CDR1 MNHEY, CDR2 SVGAGI. The length of the CDR3 is 16 residues. Here the CDR3 reads CASSYATGGETGELFF. The CDR3 region has the DNA TGTGCCAGCAGTTATGCGACAGGGGGAGAAACCGGGGAGCTGTTTTTT.

V gene TRBV6-5 combines with J gene TRBJ2-7; 7 nucleotides line up with TRBD1. The CDR3 is 16 amino acids. Per germline, CDR1 MNHEY and CDR2 SVGAGI. Losses at the gene ends were 0 bases for V and 3 bases for J; bases not matched to a gene: 8. CDR3 DNA: TGTGCCAGCAGTTACTCGTCCGGGACAGCGATCTACGAGCAGTACTTC. Translation: CASSYSSGTAIYEQYF.

This sequence joins TRBV5-6 and TRBJ2-1; 7 bases are shared with TRBD2. The CDR3 contains 13 residues. In germline, CDR1 is SGHDT, CDR2 YYEEEE. V dropped 4 bases and J dropped 5; count of bases not matched to a gene: 3. The CDR3 region is CASSRSGNNEQFF. CDR3 in DNA: TGTGCCAGCAGCAGAAGCGGGAACAATGAGCAGTTCTTC. Looking up the rest from reference TRBV5-6 and TRBJ2-1 gives the full variable domain: DAGVTQSPTHLIKTRGQQVTLRCSPKSGHDTVSWYQQALGQGPQFIFQYYEEEERQRGNFPDRFSGHQFPNYSSELNVNALLLGDSALYLCASSRSGNNEQFFGPGTRLTVL.

CDR3 region: CASSLDGYEQYF. The DNA of the CDR3 is TGTGCCAGCAGCTTGGACGGCTACGAGCAGTACTTC. The chain combines TRBV5-8 with TRBJ2-7; D gene uncertain. The CDR3 has 12 residues. Per the germline V gene, CDR1 is SGHTS and CDR2 is YDEGEE. V was trimmed by 0 bases and J by 3 bases, leaving 4 bases between them.

This rearrangement joins TRBV10-3 to TRBJ1-1; 11 positions agree with TRBD1. CDR1 is ENHRY, CDR2 SYGVKD, per germline. The ends lost 8 bases at V and 4 bases at J; junction bases unmatched: 6. This CDR3 has 14 amino acids. CDR3 coding DNA: TGTGCCATCGGGGGGACAGGGGGAATCACTGAAGCTTTCTTT. Translating it yields CAIGGTGGITEAFF.

This chain links TRBV7-9 with TRBJ2-5; D might be TRBD2 (5 bases). The end of the DNA aligns better with TRBJ2-7, so the J call may be wrong. CDR3 length: 15 residues. Germline V CDR1 and CDR2: SEHNR, FQNEAQ (reference sequence). The CDR3 sequence: CASSSTRTSSYEQYF. In DNA, the CDR3 is TGTGCCAGCAGCTCCACTAGAACTAGCTCCTACGAGCAGTACTTC.

This clone was picked up one time. The chain is built from TRBV7-2 and TRBJ1-1; the D gene is possibly TRBD1 (6 bases). The germline V and J ends were trimmed by 7 bases and 1 base, with 13 bases remaining between them. This CDR3 is 14 amino acids long. Germline loops: CDR1 SGHTA, CDR2 FQGNSA. The CDR3 coding sequence is TGTGCCAGCAATAATAGGGGGGGGAACACTGAAGCTTTCTTT. Protein: CASNNRGGNTEAFF.

The chain uses TRBV15 and TRBJ2-5, with TRBD2 matching 10 bases. Looked up from germline, CDR1 is LNHNV and CDR2 is YYDKDF (reference sequence). The CDR3 has 13 amino acids. V lost 10 bases and J lost 4; bases outside the gene matches: 6. As DNA, the CDR3 is TGTGCCAGTAGCGGGAGGCGGGGAGAGACCCAGTACTTC. It codes for CASSGRRGETQYF.